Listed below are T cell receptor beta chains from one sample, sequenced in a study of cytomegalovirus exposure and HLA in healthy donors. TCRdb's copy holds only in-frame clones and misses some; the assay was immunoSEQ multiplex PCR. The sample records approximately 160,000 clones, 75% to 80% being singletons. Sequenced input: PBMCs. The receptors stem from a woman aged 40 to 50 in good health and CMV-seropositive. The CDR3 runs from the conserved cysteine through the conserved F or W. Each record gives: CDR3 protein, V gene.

CDR3 protein: CASSEQRGDTQYF
V gene: TRBV6-1

CDR3 protein: CASSDQGALGEKLFF
V gene: TRBV5-6

CDR3 protein: CASSPGTVNNEQFF
V gene: TRBV4-2

CDR3 protein: CASSLGGGTDTQYF
V gene: TRBV2

CDR3 protein: CASSWGPGGETQYF
V gene: TRBV7-8

CDR3 protein: CASSIGAGYNEKLFF
V gene: TRBV19

CDR3 protein: CATRASGFGEKLFF
V gene: TRBV15

CDR3 protein: CASSETVDRDTQYF
V gene: TRBV9

CDR3 protein: CASSEEGLKTQYF
V gene: TRBV2

CDR3 protein: CASGMTSGGAYEQYF
V gene: TRBV6-5

CDR3 protein: CASSLLNTEAFF
V gene: TRBV28

CDR3 protein: CASSEEGTSGSYEQYF
V gene: TRBV6-1

CDR3 protein: CASNRLMNTEAFF
V gene: TRBV28

CDR3 protein: CASSYYPAGWPTEAFF
V gene: TRBV6-7

CDR3 protein: CASSLAIGRSNQPQHF
V gene: TRBV28

CDR3 protein: CASGFPSGLGDYGYTF
V gene: TRBV12-5

CDR3 protein: CASSVEPGLNQPQHF
V gene: TRBV9

CDR3 protein: CASSWKDDRGFIREQYF
V gene: TRBV5-1

CDR3 protein: CASRGQGKASGSFF
V gene: TRBV2

CDR3 protein: CASSPGQGMAYEQYF
V gene: TRBV18

CDR3 protein: CASSLVASSGVSTDTQYF
V gene: TRBV11-2

CDR3 protein: CASSTGPSGGVYEQFF
V gene: TRBV19

CDR3 protein: CASSTSSGGHNEQFF
V gene: TRBV6-5

CDR3 protein: CASSDPGLAGGGTDTQYF
V gene: TRBV11-3

CDR3 protein: CASSLGNGGTTEAFF
V gene: TRBV11-2

CDR3 protein: CGATSGGLNTGELFF
V gene: TRBV28

CDR3 protein: CASSPPPGQDYGYTF
V gene: TRBV18

CDR3 protein: CAWSVTGRYTEAFF
V gene: TRBV30

CDR3 protein: CASSLGQGASNTEAFF
V gene: TRBV19

CDR3 protein: CASSQSLNTEAFF
V gene: TRBV14

CDR3 protein: CASRAWLATDTQYF
V gene: TRBV2

CDR3 protein: CAPQRRVDGNTIYF
V gene: TRBV10-3

CDR3 protein: CSAIQGYTF
V gene: TRBV20-1

CDR3 protein: CASSLGGGMNEQFF
V gene: TRBV5-4

CDR3 protein: CASCLGSGTGYGYTF
V gene: TRBV19

CDR3 protein: CSVERIVRGTEAFF
V gene: TRBV29-1

CDR3 protein: CASSSQGRQPQHF
V gene: TRBV7-2

CDR3 protein: CASSVEGSGGAQTQYF
V gene: TRBV9

CDR3 protein: CASSKQDTEKLFF
V gene: TRBV5-5

CDR3 protein: CASSFARSGSPNEQFF
V gene: TRBV7-2

CDR3 protein: CASRPLQDSRGYTF
V gene: TRBV19

CDR3 protein: CASPGGDQYF
V gene: TRBV10-1

CDR3 protein: CASSLTGDGYTF
V gene: TRBV27

CDR3 protein: CASSGIGETGELFF
V gene: TRBV5-6

CDR3 protein: CASSSGLAGGNTGELFF
V gene: TRBV5-4

CDR3 protein: CASSLVDREQYF
V gene: TRBV5-6

CDR3 protein: CATGTRGRNTEAFF
V gene: TRBV6-5

CDR3 protein: CASSERKAGSEKLFF
V gene: TRBV25-1

CDR3 protein: CASSYGNIPGNTIYF
V gene: TRBV6-5

CDR3 protein: CASSRWTSGLYEQYF
V gene: TRBV11-3

CDR3 protein: CASSSAGTGKGYTF
V gene: TRBV7-2

CDR3 protein: CASSRDRQETQYF
V gene: TRBV4-3

CDR3 protein: CASSVLVRQGGNEQFF
V gene: TRBV9